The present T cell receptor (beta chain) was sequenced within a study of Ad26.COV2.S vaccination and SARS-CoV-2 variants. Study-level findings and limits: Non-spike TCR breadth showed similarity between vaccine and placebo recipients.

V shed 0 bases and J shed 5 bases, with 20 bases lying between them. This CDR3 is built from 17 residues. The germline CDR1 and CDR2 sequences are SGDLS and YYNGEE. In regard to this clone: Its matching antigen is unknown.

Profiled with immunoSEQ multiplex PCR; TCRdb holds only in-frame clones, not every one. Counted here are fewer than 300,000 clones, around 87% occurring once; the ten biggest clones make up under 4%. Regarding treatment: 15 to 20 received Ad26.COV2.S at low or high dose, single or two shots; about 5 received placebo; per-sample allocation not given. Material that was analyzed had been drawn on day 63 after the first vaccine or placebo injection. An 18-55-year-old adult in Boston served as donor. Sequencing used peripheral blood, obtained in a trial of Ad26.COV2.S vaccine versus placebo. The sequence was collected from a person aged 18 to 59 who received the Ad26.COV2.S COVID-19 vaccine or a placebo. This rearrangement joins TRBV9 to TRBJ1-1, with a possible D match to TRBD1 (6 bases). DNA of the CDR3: TGTGCCAGCAGCGTAGAGCAGGACAGTCATAAGAAAACTGAAGCTTTCTTT. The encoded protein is CASSVEQDSHKKTEAFF. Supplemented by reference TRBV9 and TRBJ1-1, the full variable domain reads DSGVTQTPKHLITATGQRVTLRCSPRSGDLSVYWYQQSLDQGLQFLIQYYNGEERAKGNILERFSAQQFPDLHSELNLSSLELGDSALYFCASSVEQDSHKKTEAFFGQGTRLTVV.